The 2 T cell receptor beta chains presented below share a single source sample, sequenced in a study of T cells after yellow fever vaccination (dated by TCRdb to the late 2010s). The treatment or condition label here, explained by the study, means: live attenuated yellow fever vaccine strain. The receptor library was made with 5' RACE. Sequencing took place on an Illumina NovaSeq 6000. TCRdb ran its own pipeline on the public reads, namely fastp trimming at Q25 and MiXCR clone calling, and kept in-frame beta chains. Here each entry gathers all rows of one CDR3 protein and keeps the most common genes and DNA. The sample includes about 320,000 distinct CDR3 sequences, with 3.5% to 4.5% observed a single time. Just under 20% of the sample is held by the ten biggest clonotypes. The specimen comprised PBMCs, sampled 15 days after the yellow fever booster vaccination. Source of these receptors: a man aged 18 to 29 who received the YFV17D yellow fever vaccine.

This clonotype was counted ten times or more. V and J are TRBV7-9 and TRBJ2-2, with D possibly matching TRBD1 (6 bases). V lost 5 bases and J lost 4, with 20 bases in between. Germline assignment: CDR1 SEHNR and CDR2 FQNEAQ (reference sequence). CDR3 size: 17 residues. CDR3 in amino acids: CASSIQQGVRGTGELFF. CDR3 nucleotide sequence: TGTGCCAGCAGCATCCAACAGGGCGTACGAGGCACCGGGGAGCTGTTTTTT.

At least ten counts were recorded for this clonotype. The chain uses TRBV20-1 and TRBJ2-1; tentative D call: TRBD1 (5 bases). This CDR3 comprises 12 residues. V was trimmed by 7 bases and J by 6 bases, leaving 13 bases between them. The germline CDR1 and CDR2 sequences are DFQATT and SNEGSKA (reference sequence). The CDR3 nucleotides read TGCAGTGTCAGGGAAGGCACCAATGAGCAGTTCTTC. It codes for CSVREGTNEQFF.